Each of the 26 T cell receptor beta chains below was sequenced from the same sample in a study of blood T cell repertoires in COVID-19. Some clones are missing from TCRdb's copy, which holds only in-frame ones; the method was immunoSEQ multiplex PCR. This sample carries over 120,000 clones, roughly 81% of them seen once, and the ten largest clones take roughly 10%. The sequencing input was peripheral blood. The source of these receptors is a woman aged 50 to 65 with active or convalescent COVID-19.

V is TRBV5-4 and J is TRBJ1-2, with TRBD1 identical over 7 bases. This CDR3 is built from 14 residues. The J segment lost 5 bases and the V segment lost 4 bases, leaving 8 bases of the junction unmatched. Germline-derived CDR1 and CDR2 are SGHNT and YYREEE (reference sequence). The CDR3 region has the DNA TGTGCCAGCAGCAATAAGGGGACAGTGTATGGCTACACCTTC. Translation: CASSNKGTVYGYTF. The full variable domain, with the rest looked up from reference TRBV5-4 and TRBJ1-2, is ETGVTQSPTHLIKTRGQQVTLRCSSQSGHNTVSWYQQALGQGPQFIFQYYREEENGRGNFPPRFSGLQFPNYSSELNVNALELDDSALYLCASSNKGTVYGYTFGSGTRLTVV.

This chain uses TRBV18 with TRBJ2-3; possibly TRBD2 for D (7 bases). Trimming shortened V by 6 bases and J by 4 bases, and 17 bases separated the two germline ends. This CDR3 is 15 amino acids long. In germline, CDR1 is KGHSH, CDR2 LQKENI. The CDR3 nucleotides are TGTGCCAGCTCGTCCCAGGGGAGGGCTTCAGATACGCAGTATTTT. Translated: CASSSQGRASDTQYF.

J is TRBJ2-7 and V is TRBV28; the match to TRBD2 covers 7 bases. V lost 2 bases and J lost 6; bases outside the gene matches: 25. Germline V gene sequence: CDR1 MDHEN, CDR2 SYDVKM. The CDR3 is 20 amino acids. In DNA form, the CDR3 reads TGTGCCAGCAGTTTAGTACTGTTGAAATCCGGGACCAACCGGGGGGTCGAGCAGTACTTC. Its protein is CASSLVLLKSGTNRGVEQYF.

CDR3 in DNA: TGTGCCAGCAGCTCCCATTCCCAGGACAGGAATCTTGAAGCTTTCTTT. Its translation is CASSSHSQDRNLEAFF. The chain uses TRBV11-2 and TRBJ1-1; 7 positions agree with TRBD1. Trimming at V came to 4 bases and at J to 7 bases, leaving 15 bases not matched to a gene. The CDR3 totals 16 residues. Germline-derived CDR1 and CDR2 are SGHAT and FQNNGV.

CDR3 coding DNA: TGTGCCAGCAGCCGGGACTACGAGCAGTACTTC. This codes for CASSRDYEQYF. The chain is built from TRBV7-9 and TRBJ2-7; a weak D match, TRBD2 (5 bases). The CDR3 covers 11 residues. Per the germline V gene, CDR1 is SEHNR and CDR2 is FQNEAQ (reference sequence). V was pared by 5 bases and J by 3 bases, with 5 bases between.

The chain is built from TRBV2 and TRBJ1-1; D remains unclear. The germline V gene has CDR1 SNHLY and CDR2 FYNNEI. This CDR3 region has 12 residues. Trimming removed 1 base from V and 6 bases from J, with 6 bases in between. DNA of the CDR3: TGTGCCAGCAGTGAAGGGGAGCCTGAAGCTTTCTTT. Residues: CASSEGEPEAFF. Full variable domain (remainder filled in from reference TRBV2 and TRBJ1-1): EPEVTQTPSHQVTQMGQEVILRCVPISNHLYFYWYRQILGQKVEFLVSFYNNEISEKSEIFDDQFSVERPDGSNFTLKIRSTKLEDSAMYFCASSEGEPEAFFGQGTRLTVV.

The J gene is TRBJ1-5, the V gene TRBV6-2 or TRBV6-3; the D is unclear. Germline V gene lookup returns CDR1 MNHEY and CDR2 SVGEGT. CDR3 length: 14 amino acids. V lost 2 bases and J lost 6, with 11 bases in between. The CDR3 DNA is TGTGCCAGCAGTTACACGCTCCCAGGTCAGCCCCAGCATTTT. This codes for CASSYTLPGQPQHF.

The J gene is TRBJ1-6, the V gene TRBV19; D not certain. V lost 3 bases to trimming and J lost 7 bases, with 16 bases between them. The germline V gene encodes CDR1 LNHDA and CDR2 SQIVND (reference sequence). This CDR3 contains 16 residues. The CDR3 here is CASSIEALRPNSPLHF. For the CDR3, the DNA is TGTGCCAGTAGTATCGAGGCCCTTCGGCCGAATTCACCCCTCCACTTT.

In its sample, this clone was seen a few times. The chain employs TRBV12-3 or TRBV12-4 and TRBJ1-1; D not resolved. The V end lost 1 base, the J end lost 1 base, and 4 bases lay between the germline ends. The CDR3 is 13 residues long. The CDR3: CASSLVQNTEAFF. DNA for the CDR3: TGTGCCAGCAGTTTAGTACAGAACACTGAAGCTTTCTTT.

This clone came up once. The chain combines TRBV5-1 with TRBJ2-3; TRBD2 is a possible D gene (5 bases). The germline gives CDR1 SGHRS, CDR2 YFSETQ. The germline V and J ends were trimmed by 0 bases and 0 bases, with 11 bases remaining between them. The CDR3 has 16 residues. The chain's CDR3 is CASSLAGLTSTDTQYF. For the CDR3, the DNA is TGCGCCAGCAGCTTGGCCGGACTTACAAGCACAGATACGCAGTATTTT.

The gene calls are TRBV6-2 or TRBV6-3 and TRBJ1-5, with TRBD1 identical over 7 bases. The CDR3 spans 16 residues. Germline CDR1 and CDR2: MNHEY and SVGEGT. Trimming cost V 4 bases and J 5 bases; bases outside gene matches: 11. The CDR3 DNA sequence: TGTGCCAGCAGTTCCAATGGGGGACAGTTACATCAGCCCCAGCATTTT. Protein product: CASSSNGGQLHQPQHF.

The rearrangement joins TRBV4-3 to TRBJ1-5; 10 bases align to TRBD1. The CDR3 contains 15 residues. Germline V CDR1 and CDR2: LGHNA, YSLEER. Trimming took 4 bases from V and 5 from J; bases not matched to a gene: 5. This chain's CDR3 is CASSRLTGGDQPQHF. The DNA for the CDR3 is TGCGCCAGCAGCCGCCTGACAGGGGGCGATCAGCCCCAGCATTTT.

This clone was seen only once. The chain combines TRBV11-2 with TRBJ2-7; weak D call: TRBD2 (5 bases). CDR1 is SGHAT and CDR2 is FQNNGV in the germline V gene. The CDR3 has 14 residues. V shed 3 bases and J shed 2 bases, with 11 bases lying between them. The CDR3, as DNA: TGTGCCAGCAGCTTCACTAGTGGGCCCTACGAGCAGTACTTC. Protein product: CASSFTSGPYEQYF.

J is TRBJ1-5 and V is TRBV5-3; possibly TRBD1 for D (5 bases). TRBV5-3 belongs to the ORF category, with a function that is uncertain. The CDR3 is 14 residues long. V lost 5 bases, J lost 10 bases, and 19 bases lay in between. The CDR3 loop reads CARRSYRKVRPQHF. The CDR3 bases are TGTGCCAGAAGGTCTTACAGGAAGGTTCGACCCCAGCATTTT.

V usage is TRBV18 and J usage is TRBJ1-4; tentatively, D is TRBD1 (6 bases). This CDR3 has 14 residues. Trimming stripped 1 base from V and 4 bases from J, with 7 bases between. Germline V gives CDR1 KGHSH, CDR2 LQKENI. The chain's CDR3 is CASSPRQVNEKLFF. CDR3 bases: TGTGCCAGCTCACCACGACAGGTTAATGAAAAACTGTTTTTT.

The chain uses TRBV19 and TRBJ1-5; D gene unclear. The CDR3 sequence is 13 residues long. Germline values: CDR1 LNHDA, CDR2 SQIVND (reference sequence). Trimming shortened V by 1 base and J by 8 bases, and 9 bases separated the two germline ends. In nucleotides, the CDR3 is TGTGCCAGTAGTATAGGGGGAGAAAAGCCCCAGCATTTT. Protein sequence: CASSIGGEKPQHF. Complete variable domain (other parts from reference TRBV19 and TRBJ1-5): DGGITQSPKYLFRKEGQNVTLSCEQNLNHDAMYWYRQDPGQGLRLIYYSQIVNDFQKGDIAEGYSVSREKKESFPLTVTSAQKNPTAFYLCASSIGGEKPQHFGDGTRLSIL.

The chain couples TRBV6-2 or TRBV6-3 to TRBJ2-1, with D perhaps matching TRBD2 (6 bases). The V gene lost 5 bases and the J gene lost 8 bases, with 16 bases spanning the gap. Looked up from germline, CDR1 is MNHEY and CDR2 is SVGEGT. This CDR3 comprises 14 residues. The CDR3 DNA reads as TGTGCCAGCAGTCACCATTCTAGCGCCCATGAGCAGTTCTTC. This codes for CASSHHSSAHEQFF.

This chain links TRBV19 with TRBJ2-3, with D unresolved. The CDR3 covers 16 residues. Trimming took off 5 bases at V and 0 bases at J, with 15 bases between the two ends. The germline CDR1 and CDR2 sequences are LNHDA and SQIVND (reference sequence). DNA of the CDR3: TGTGCCAGTAGTCTGCGCGCAGGAACTAGCACAGATACGCAGTATTTT. Its translation: CASSLRAGTSTDTQYF.

The genes are TRBV18 and TRBJ1-1; TRBD1 aligns across 7 bases. This CDR3 spans 15 amino acids. V lost 2 bases to trimming and J lost 5 bases; unmatched junction nucleotides: 8. Looked up from germline, CDR1 is KGHSH and CDR2 is LQKENI. This CDR3 reads CASSPSVGGGTEAFF. The DNA of the CDR3 is TGTGCCAGCTCACCATCGGTAGGGGGCGGAACTGAAGCTTTCTTT.

This clone was found a few times. The V call is TRBV25-1, the J call TRBJ2-7; 7 bases fit TRBD2. The trim removed 7 bases at V and 7 bases at J, leaving 16 bases unmatched. CDR1 and CDR2 (germline): MGHDK, SYGVNS. There are 15 residues in the CDR3. DNA for the CDR3: TGTGCCAGCACCCAAACAGAGCGGGACGGCGGTGAGCAGTACTTC. It translates to CASTQTERDGGEQYF.

This clone was seen ten or more times. The chain recombines TRBV6-2 or TRBV6-3 with TRBJ2-1, with 9 bases aligning to TRBD2. Looked up from germline, CDR1 is MNHEY and CDR2 is SVGEGT. CDR3 length equals 13 residues. Trimming at V came to 6 bases and at J to 10 bases, leaving 7 bases not matched to a gene. In DNA, the CDR3 is TGTGCCAGCAGCTTGGGGACTAGCAGCGAGCAGTTCTTC. This codes for CASSLGTSSEQFF.

Only a few counts were recorded for this clone. The chain has TRBV10-1 and TRBJ2-1; 7 bases are a match to TRBD1. Trimming at V came to 7 bases and at J to 5 bases, leaving 14 bases not matched to a gene. The germline gives CDR1 WNHNN, CDR2 SYGVQD (reference sequence). This CDR3 has 16 amino acids. The CDR3 region is CASTTMDGTENNEQFF. As DNA, the CDR3 is TGCGCCAGCACCACAATGGATGGGACAGAGAACAATGAGCAGTTCTTC.

The chain links TRBV5-1 to TRBJ2-3; TRBD1 aligns across 10 bases. Germline V CDR1 and CDR2: SGHRS, YFSETQ. V dropped 4 bases and J dropped 6; count of bases not matched to a gene: 8. The CDR3 sequence is 15 residues long. In DNA, the CDR3 is TGCGCCAGCAGCGCGGGACAGGGGTTAATTGATACGCAGTATTTT. It encodes CASSAGQGLIDTQYF.

The chain couples TRBV10-3 to TRBJ2-7; D is possibly TRBD2 (6 bases). This CDR3 region has 13 residues. CDR1 ENHRY and CDR2 SYGVKD come from the germline V gene. The V and J ends lost 2 bases and 2 bases respectively, with 7 bases between them. Here the CDR3 reads CAISEASAYEQYF. The CDR3, as DNA: TGTGCCATCAGTGAGGCTAGCGCCTACGAGCAGTACTTC.

The V gene is TRBV5-4, the J gene TRBJ1-2; no clear D gene. The CDR3 has 17 residues. V was trimmed by 0 bases and J by 5 bases, leaving 20 bases between them. From germline, CDR1 is SGHNT and CDR2 YYREEE (reference sequence). The CDR3 nucleotides are TGTGCCAGCAGCTTGGGAGGGTCGCAGAGATGGGAGTATGGCTACACCTTC. This encodes CASSLGGSQRWEYGYTF.

The chain has TRBV15 and TRBJ2-3; TRBD2 matches 7 bases. V shed 3 bases and J 3 bases; nucleotides not matched to a gene: 9. CDR1 is LNHNV, CDR2 YYDKDF, per germline (reference sequence). The length of the CDR3 is 16 residues. CDR3: CATSSSGGLRTDTQYF. Written as DNA, the CDR3 is TGTGCCACCAGCAGCTCGGGGGGTTTGAGAACAGATACGCAGTATTTT.